This TCR beta chain appears in the sequencing data of a study of technical replicates of blood from a few donors. The protocol was immunoSEQ multiplex PCR, while the TCRdb copy is restricted to in-frame clones and leaves out a portion. Among about 71,000 clones listed, roughly 89% were seen once. This CDR3 is 14 amino acids long. Losses at the gene ends were 6 bases for V and 2 bases for J; bases not matched to a gene: 5. Germline V CDR1 and CDR2: MNHEY, SVGAGI. The chain has TRBV6-5 and TRBJ2-5; 8 nucleotides match TRBD2. This clonotype was obtained from a human donor in good health. Material: T cells isolated from PBMCs. CDR3 protein: CASSPTSEQETQYF. In nucleotides, the CDR3 is TGTGCCAGCAGCCCGACTAGCGAGCAAGAGACCCAGTACTTC.